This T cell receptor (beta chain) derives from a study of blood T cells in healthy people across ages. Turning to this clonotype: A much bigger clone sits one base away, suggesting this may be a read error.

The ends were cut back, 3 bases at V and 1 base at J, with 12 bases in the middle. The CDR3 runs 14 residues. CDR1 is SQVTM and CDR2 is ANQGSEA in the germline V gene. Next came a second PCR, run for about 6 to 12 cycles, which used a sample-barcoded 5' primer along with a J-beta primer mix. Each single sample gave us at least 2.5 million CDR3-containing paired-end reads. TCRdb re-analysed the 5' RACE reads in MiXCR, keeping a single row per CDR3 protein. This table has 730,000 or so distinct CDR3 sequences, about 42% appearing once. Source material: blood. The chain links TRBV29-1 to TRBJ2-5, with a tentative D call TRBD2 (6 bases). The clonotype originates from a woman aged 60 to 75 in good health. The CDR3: CSVDEAGIQETQYF. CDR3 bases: TGCAGCGTTGATGAGGCGGGGATCCAAGAGACCCAGTACTTC. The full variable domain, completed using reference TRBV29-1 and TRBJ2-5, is SAVISQKPSRDICQRGTSLTIQCQVDSQVTMMFWYRQQPGQSLTLIATANQGSEATYESGFVIDKFPISRPNLTFSTLTVSNMSPEDSSIYLCSVDEAGIQETQYFGPGTRLLVL.